The 8 T cell receptor beta chains below all came from one sample that was sequenced in a study of T cell repertoires in cytomegalovirus infection. TCRdb re-called the reads with MiXCR, one entry per CDR3 protein. The sample shows roughly 990,000 distinct CDR3 sequences, roughly 31% of them seen only once. These receptors are not linked to any known antigen. The input for sequencing was cultured CD8+ T cells from PBMCs, taken from culture after CMV antigen stimulation. The receptors here all came from a human donor in good health (CMV status not recorded). Some clones in this sample may be carry-over from other donors' samples.

The chain employs TRBV2 and TRBJ2-1; 9 positions agree with TRBD1. The CDR3 loop spans 16 amino acids. Germline V gene sequence: CDR1 SNHLY, CDR2 FYNNEI. After removal of 9 bases from V and 2 bases from J, the junction contained 11 bases not matched to a gene. The CDR3 nucleotides are TGTGCCAGTCGAAGAAGGGGACAGGGTCCCTACAATGAGCAGTTCTTC. Encoded protein: CASRRRGQGPYNEQFF.

The DNA of the CDR3 is TGTGCCAGCAACTTAGTAGGGGGACGAAGGACATCACCCCTCCACTTT. This encodes CASNLVGGRRTSPLHF. The chain links TRBV27 to TRBJ1-6; possible D gene TRBD1, 6 bases. The length of the CDR3 is 16 residues. Germline CDR1 reads MNHEY; CDR2 reads SMNVEV (reference sequence). Trimming left V 7 bases short and J 10 bases short, with 23 bases between.

The genes are TRBV27 and TRBJ2-1; 7 bases align to TRBD1. The CDR3 sequence is 13 residues long. Germline lookup yields CDR1 MNHEY and CDR2 SMNVEV (reference sequence). V was pared by 2 bases and J by 10 bases, with 5 bases of the junction left unmatched. The CDR3 spells CASSLGTADEQFF. The CDR3 DNA sequence: TGTGCCAGCAGTTTAGGGACAGCTGACGAGCAGTTCTTC.

This clonotype was found a few times. The rearrangement joins TRBV28 to TRBJ2-1; 9 bases fit TRBD2. CDR3 length: 13 residues. Germline lookup yields CDR1 MDHEN and CDR2 SYDVKM. The V segment lost 6 bases and the J segment 10 bases; nucleotides outside the gene matches: 7. The CDR3 here is CASRALAGPEQFF. DNA for the CDR3: TGTGCCAGCAGAGCACTAGCGGGCCCAGAGCAGTTCTTC.

Note on this clonotype: A read error may account for a junction end that differs from germline. The chain carries TRBV5-3 and TRBJ2-3; a weak D match, TRBD2 (5 bases). TRBV5-3 is identified as an open reading frame with a role that is uncertain. The CDR3 loop spans 16 amino acids. The CDR3 loop reads CASSLGWRGSTDTQYF. CDR3 coding DNA: TGTGCCAGCAGCTTGGGATGGCGCGGGTCCACAGATACGCAGTATTTT.

The DNA of the CDR3 is TGTGCCAGCAGTGGTACAGCGACTCAACCCGGGGAGCTGTTTTTT. The encoded protein is CASSGTATQPGELFF. The chain combines TRBV2 with TRBJ2-2; D remains ambiguous. V lost 4 bases and J 6 bases, leaving 15 bases between the germline ends. The CDR3 runs 15 residues. Germline V gives CDR1 SNHLY, CDR2 FYNNEI.

The chain carries TRBV7-2 and TRBJ2-2; TRBD1 might be the D (5 bases). The V gene lost 3 bases and the J gene lost 8 bases, with 13 bases spanning the gap. Germline lookup yields CDR1 SGHTA and CDR2 FQGNSA. The CDR3 is 14 amino acids. CDR3 amino acids: CASSLTDSLGELFF. As DNA, the CDR3 is TGTGCCAGCAGCTTGACCGACAGCTTGGGGGAGCTGTTTTTT.

In this sample, this clonotype turned up many times. The chain uses TRBV7-2 and TRBJ1-5; tentatively, D is TRBD1 (6 bases). Trimming took off 5 bases at V and 7 bases at J, with 12 bases between the two ends. Germline assignment: CDR1 SGHTA and CDR2 FQGNSA. This CDR3 region has 13 residues. The CDR3 loop is CASSRRGGQPQHF. CDR3 nucleotide sequence: TGTGCCAGCAGCCGCAGGGGTGGGCAGCCCCAGCATTTT.